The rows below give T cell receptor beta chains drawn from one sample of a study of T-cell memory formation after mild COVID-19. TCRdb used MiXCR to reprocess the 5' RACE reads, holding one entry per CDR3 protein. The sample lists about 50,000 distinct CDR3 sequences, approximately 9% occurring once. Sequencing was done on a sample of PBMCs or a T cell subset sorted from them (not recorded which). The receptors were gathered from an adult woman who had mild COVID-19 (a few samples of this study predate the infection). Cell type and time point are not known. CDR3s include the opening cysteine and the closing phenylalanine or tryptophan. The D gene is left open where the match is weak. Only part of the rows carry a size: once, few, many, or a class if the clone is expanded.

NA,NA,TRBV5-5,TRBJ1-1,TGTGCCAGCAGCCTCGCGACTGAAGCTTTCTTT,CASSLATEAFF
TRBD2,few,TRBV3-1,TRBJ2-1,TGTGCCAGCAGCCTATCAAGACTAGCGGGACGTCATGAGCAGTTCTTC,CASSLSRLAGRHEQFF
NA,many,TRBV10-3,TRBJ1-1,TGTGCCATCAGTGAGAAAGGGACACTGAACACTGAAGCTTTCTTT,CAISEKGTLNTEAFF
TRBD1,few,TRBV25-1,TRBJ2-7,TGTGCCAGCGCAAGCGGATGGGGGACAGGGTCCTACGAGCAGTACTTC,CASASGWGTGSYEQYF
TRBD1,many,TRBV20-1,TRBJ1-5,TGCAGTGCGCTACAGGGGGCGCGGCCCCAGCATTTT,CSALQGARPQHF
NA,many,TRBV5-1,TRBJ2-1,TGCGCCAGCAGCGTCGACTCACAGGGTAGGGCCTACAATGAGCAGTTCTTC,CASSVDSQGRAYNEQFF
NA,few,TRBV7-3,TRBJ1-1,TGTGCCAGCAGCTTAATGCTTGGTTGGAACACTGAAGCTTTCTTT,CASSLMLGWNTEAFF
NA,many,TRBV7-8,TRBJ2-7,TGTGCCAGCAGCCCACAGGATATGGTGGGTTATACCTACGAGCAGTACTTC,CASSPQDMVGYTYEQYF
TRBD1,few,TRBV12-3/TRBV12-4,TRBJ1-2,TGTGCCAGCAGTCACACGAAAAAGACAGGGGGCGAGGGCTACACCTTC,CASSHTKKTGGEGYTF
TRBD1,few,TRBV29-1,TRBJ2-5,TGCAGCGCTGGGACAGCTCAAGAGACCCAGTACTTC,CSAGTAQETQYF
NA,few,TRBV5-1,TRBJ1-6,TGCGCCAGCAGCCTCTATGGGGCCACCGGGAATTCACCCCTCCACTTT,CASSLYGATGNSPLHF
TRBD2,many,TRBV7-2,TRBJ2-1,TGTGCCAGCAGCTTAGAGGCTAGCGGGAGTCGTGAGCAGTTCTTC,CASSLEASGSREQFF
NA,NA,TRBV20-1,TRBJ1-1,TGCAGTGCTAGAGAAGATAGGACAGTGAACACTGAAGCTTTCTTT,CSAREDRTVNTEAFF
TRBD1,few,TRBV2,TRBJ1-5,TGTGCCAGCAGTGAGACAGGGCTAGTATGGCAGCCCCAGCATTTT,CASSETGLVWQPQHF
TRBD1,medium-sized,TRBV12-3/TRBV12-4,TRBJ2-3,TGTGCCAGCAGTCCAAGGACAGGGACAGATACGCAGTATTTT,CASSPRTGTDTQYF
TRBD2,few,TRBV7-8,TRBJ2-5,TGTGCCAGCAGCTTAGCCCGCGGGGGGGCCGACGAGACCCAGTACTTC,CASSLARGGADETQYF
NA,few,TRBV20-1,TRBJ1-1,TGCAGTGCTAAGGTGGGGCCTAACACTGAAGCTTTCTTT,CSAKVGPNTEAFF
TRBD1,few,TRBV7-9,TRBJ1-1,TGTGCCAGCAGCCCAACAGGGGCGAGTGAAGCTTTCTTT,CASSPTGASEAFF
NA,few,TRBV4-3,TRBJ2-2,TGCGCCAGCAGCCAAGAACGAAGGGCCGGGGAGCTGTTTTTT,CASSQERRAGELFF
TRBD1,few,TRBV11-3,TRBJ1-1,TGTGCCAGCAGCTCCGCCCGACAGGGGGCCGGGACTGAAGCTTTCTTT,CASSSARQGAGTEAFF
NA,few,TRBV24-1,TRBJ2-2,TGTGCCACCAGTATGGAGAGGAACACCGGGGAGCTGTTTTTT,CATSMERNTGELFF
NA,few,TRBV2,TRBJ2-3,TGTGCCAGCAGTGAAGCCCTATTCACAGATACGCAGTATTTT,CASSEALFTDTQYF
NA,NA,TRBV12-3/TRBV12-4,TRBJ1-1,TGTGCCAGCAGTTTGTACGGGACCATGAACACTGAAGCTTTCTTT,CASSLYGTMNTEAFF
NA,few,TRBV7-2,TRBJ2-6,TGTGCCAGCAGCTTAATGGGGGACGCCTCCTCTGGGGCCAACGTCCTGACTTTC,CASSLMGDASSGANVLTF
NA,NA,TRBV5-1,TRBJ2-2,TGCGCCAGCGGGGCGGTAGACACCGGGGAGCTGTTTTTT,CASGAVDTGELFF
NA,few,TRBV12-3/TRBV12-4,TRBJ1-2,TGTGCCAGCAGCTATCTCAATCAGGGGCCGCCCAGGAGGGGCTACACCTTC,CASSYLNQGPPRRGYTF
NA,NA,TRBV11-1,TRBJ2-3,TGTGCCAGCAGGAGAACAGGCACAGATACGCAGTATTTT,CASRRTGTDTQYF
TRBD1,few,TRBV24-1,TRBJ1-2,TGTGCCACCAGTGATCCACAGGGGAGGAACTATGGCTACACCTTC,CATSDPQGRNYGYTF
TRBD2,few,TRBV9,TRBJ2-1,TGTGCCAGCAGCCCCCCCACTAGCGAGAGAGGTAATGAGCAGTTCTTC,CASSPPTSERGNEQFF
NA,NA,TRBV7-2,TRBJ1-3,TGTGCCAGCAAGGAGGGCTCTGGAAACACCATATATTTT,CASKEGSGNTIYF
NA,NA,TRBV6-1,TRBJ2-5,TGTGCCAGCAGGGACCCGGGGACCCAGTACTTC,CASRDPGTQYF
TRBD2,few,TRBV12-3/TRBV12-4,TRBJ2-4,TGTGCCAGCAGTACTACGGGACTACCTGAAAAAAACATTCAGTACTTC,CASSTTGLPEKNIQYF
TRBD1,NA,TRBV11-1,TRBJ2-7,TGTGCCAGCAGCCGCGGGGCACAGGGGGCCTACGAGCAGTACTTC,CASSRGAQGAYEQYF
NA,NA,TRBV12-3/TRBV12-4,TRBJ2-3,TGTGCCAGCAGTTTAGGTCTCGGGACAGATACGCAGTATTTT,CASSLGLGTDTQYF
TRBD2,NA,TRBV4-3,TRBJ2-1,TGCGCCAGCAGCCAAGTTGCACTAGCGGCCTACAATGAGCAGTTCTTC,CASSQVALAAYNEQFF
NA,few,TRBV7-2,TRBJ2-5,TGTGCCAGCAGCCCATGGGGGCAGGGAGAGACCCAGTACTTC,CASSPWGQGETQYF
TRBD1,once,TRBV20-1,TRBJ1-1,TGCAGTGCTGACAGGACAGGGACAAATGAAGCTTTCTTT,CSADRTGTNEAFF
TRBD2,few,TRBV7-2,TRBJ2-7,TGTGCCAGCAGCTCAACCCCCCTAGCGGGAGGCTCCTACGAGCAGTACTTC,CASSSTPLAGGSYEQYF
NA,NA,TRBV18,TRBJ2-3,TGTGCCAGCTCACGCAGTTTAAGCACAGATACGCAGTATTTT,CASSRSLSTDTQYF
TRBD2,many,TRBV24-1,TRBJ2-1,TGTGCCACCAGTGCCTGGGCTAGCGGCCTTCCCTCCTACAATGAGCAGTTCTTC,CATSAWASGLPSYNEQFF
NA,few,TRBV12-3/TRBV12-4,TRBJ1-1,TGTGCCAGCAGAAAAGAAGTGGAAGCTTTCTTT,CASRKEVEAFF
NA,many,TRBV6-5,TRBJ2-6,TGTGCCAGCAGTTACTCGGCAGGTGGGGCCAACGTCCTGACTTTC,CASSYSAGGANVLTF
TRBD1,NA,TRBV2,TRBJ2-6,TGTGCCAGCGGTCAGGGGGCGCGGGGGGCCAACGTCCTGACTTTC,CASGQGARGANVLTF
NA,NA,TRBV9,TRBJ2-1,TGTGCCAGCAGCGTGGGAACTCAACTGGACGACAATGAGCAGTTCTTC,CASSVGTQLDDNEQFF
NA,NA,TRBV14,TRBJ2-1,TGTGCCAGCAGCGTTGCGAGGGGCTACAATGAGCAGTTCTTC,CASSVARGYNEQFF
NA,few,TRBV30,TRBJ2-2,TGTGCCTGGAGTGTAGGGGTCGGGAGCACCGGGGAGCTGTTTTTT,CAWSVGVGSTGELFF
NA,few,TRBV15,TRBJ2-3,TGTGCCACCAGCATCGGCGGTTCGGGGGTGCAGTATTTT,CATSIGGSGVQYF
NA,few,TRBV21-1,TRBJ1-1,TGTGCCAGCAGCGTCGGAGCTGAAGCTTTCTTT,CASSVGAEAFF
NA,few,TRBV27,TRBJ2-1,TGTGCCAGCAGGGCCGACAGGACCAGCTCCTACAATGAGCAGTTCTTC,CASRADRTSSYNEQFF
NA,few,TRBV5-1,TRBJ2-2,TGCGCCAGCAGCTTGGACACGGCGAACACCGGGGAGCTGTTTTTT,CASSLDTANTGELFF
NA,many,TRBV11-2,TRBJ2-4,TGTGCCAGCAGCTTACAGGGGTCCCCAGCCAAAAACATTCAGTACTTC,CASSLQGSPAKNIQYF
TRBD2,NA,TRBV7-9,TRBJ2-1,TGTGCCAGCAGCTCGGGACTAGCGGGAGAGGGCAATGAGCAGTTCTTC,CASSSGLAGEGNEQFF
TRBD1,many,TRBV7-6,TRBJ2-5,TGTGCCAGCAGCTTGTACCCCCAGGGGGCAGAGACCCAGTACTTC,CASSLYPQGAETQYF
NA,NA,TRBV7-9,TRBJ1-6,TGTGCCAGCATAAGGGCGATTTATAATTCACCCCTCCACTTT,CASIRAIYNSPLHF
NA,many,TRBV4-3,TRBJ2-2,TGCGCCAGCAGCCAAGATTGGGGGGAGCTGTTTTTT,CASSQDWGELFF
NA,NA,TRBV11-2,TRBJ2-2,TGTGCCAGCAGCTTAGAAGTGAACACCGGGGAGCTGTTTTTT,CASSLEVNTGELFF
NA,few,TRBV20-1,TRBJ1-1,TGCAGTGCTAGGGTTCAAGGCAGGGCCCCTGAAGCTTTCTTT,CSARVQGRAPEAFF
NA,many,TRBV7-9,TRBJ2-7,TGTGCCAGCAGCTTAGAAATCGCTGCCTACGAGCAGTACTTC,CASSLEIAAYEQYF
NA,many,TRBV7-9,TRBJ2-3,TGTGCCAGCAGCGCGCAGGGTTCAGATACGCAGTATTTT,CASSAQGSDTQYF